A selection of T cell receptor beta chains follows, all from one sample in a study of blood T cell repertoires in COVID-19. Sequencing was performed with immunoSEQ multiplex PCR; in TCRdb, only in-frame clones are kept and a portion is missing. This table holds about 220,000 clones, less than 85% found once. Sequencing was carried out using peripheral blood. The receptor source for this set is a woman in her seventies with acute or convalescent COVID-19. CDR3s leave out the opening cysteine and the closing phenylalanine or tryptophan.

V gene | CDR3 protein
TRBV19 | ASSQGRGNQPQH
TRBV18 | ASSRATVETQY
TRBV3-1/TRBV3-2 | ASSQGTDGNQPQH
TRBV3-1/TRBV3-2 | ASSHLEGDYGYT
TRBV27 | ASFQGKLF
TRBV12-5 | ASVLASGAQETQY
TRBV24-1 | ATSDFKQRTDTQY
TRBV6-5 | AVSIQGVRADTQY
TRBV4-1 | ASSRPERGYEQY
TRBV7-3 | ASSLQQGGNTQY
TRBV2 | ASLLRTEAF
TRBV7-9 | ASSLIPSGFGTQY
TRBV10-3 | AISEEKSYGYT
TRBV3-1/TRBV3-2 | ASSQDLASVY
TRBV4-1 | ASSQDQALFNTGELF
TRBV2 | ASQRQGNEKLF
TRBV6-6 | ASSLDIGTAFYSGNTIY
TRBV29-1 | SVVGGYTDTQY
TRBV21-1 | ASSKGEGWFEKLF
TRBV2 | ASSEGTVNQPQH
TRBV10-3 | AISDVRASGALNTGELF
TRBV5-1 | ASSLSPGGRQEETQY
TRBV10-1 | ASSDRRGGTEGYT
TRBV27 | ASSPPPQTGYHEQY
TRBV6-4 | ASSATGTGGYGYT
TRBV5-8 | ASSLPTGGPDGYT
TRBV25-1 | ASSEGWEAKNIQY
TRBV4-1 | ASSQEARGNEQY
TRBV18 | ASSTGSNQPQH
TRBV19 | ASSKGGLAGGFGETQY
TRBV7-3 | ASSYDREDTIY
TRBV10-3 | AISRQGVETGELF
TRBV7-6 | ASSLGPRQETQY
TRBV7-8 | ASSLSRVNTEAF
TRBV5-1 | ASSLQGLETQY
TRBV11-2 | ASSPAWGTSYAGELF
TRBV2 | ASRGDTEAF
TRBV6-6 | ASKGGWTAAGNTIY
TRBV6-2/TRBV6-3 | ASSLTGFGRYEQY
TRBV24-1 | ATSDLGTDTGELF
TRBV5-1 | ASSFSGQETQY
TRBV29-1 | SVDPYMNTEAF
TRBV29-1 | SVGMDRGSGELF
TRBV6-1 | ASSEMQGNTEAF
TRBV19 | ASSISGALGRAKYTEAF
TRBV24-1 | ATARGSADTQY
TRBV7-9 | ASSPQGADYGYT
TRBV6-5 | ASSGLLGPQH
TRBV29-1 | IRQFREDGYT
TRBV7-2 | ASSEQGSGYT
TRBV30 | AGSRANYGYT
TRBV12-3/TRBV12-4 | ASRGQGAGELF
TRBV2 | ASARGGANQETQY
TRBV29-1 | SVEEGPDTQY
TRBV24-1 | ATSDGTVLEKLF